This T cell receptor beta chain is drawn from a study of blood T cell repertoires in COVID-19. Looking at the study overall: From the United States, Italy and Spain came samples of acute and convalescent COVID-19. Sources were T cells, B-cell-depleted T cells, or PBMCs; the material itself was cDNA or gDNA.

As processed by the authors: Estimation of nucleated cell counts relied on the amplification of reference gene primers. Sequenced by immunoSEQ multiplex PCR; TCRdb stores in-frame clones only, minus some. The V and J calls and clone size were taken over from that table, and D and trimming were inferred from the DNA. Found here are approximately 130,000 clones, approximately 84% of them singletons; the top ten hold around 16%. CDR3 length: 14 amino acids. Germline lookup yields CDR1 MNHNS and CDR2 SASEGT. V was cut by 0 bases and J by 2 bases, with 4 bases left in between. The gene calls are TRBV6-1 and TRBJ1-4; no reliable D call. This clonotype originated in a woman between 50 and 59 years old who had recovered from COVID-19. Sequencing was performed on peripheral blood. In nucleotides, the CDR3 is TGTGCCAGCAGTGAAGCCGGGACTAATGAAAAACTGTTTTTT. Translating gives CASSEAGTNEKLFF.